These 21 T cell receptor beta chains were all obtained from the same sample, sequenced in a study of blood T cells in healthy people across ages (dated by TCRdb to about 2015). The library came from 5' RACE. Sequencing was performed on an Illumina HiSeq 2500. A second PCR of about 7 to 12 cycles was run with a J-beta primer mix and a sample-barcoded 5' primer. The raw public data were reprocessed by TCRdb itself: fastp quality trimming at Q25, MiXCR clonotype calling, in-frame beta chains only. When rows share a CDR3 protein, they turn into one entry using the most common DNA and genes. This sample gives more than 1.4 million distinct CDR3 sequences in total; about 40% of them show up just once. Of the sample, less than 8% falls within the top ten clones. Sequenced input: blood. Receptors originate from a woman between 18 and 30 years old in good health.

This clonotype was detected a few times. CDR3 in amino acids: CASSPGTGVDTQYF. CDR3 nucleotides: TGTGCCAGCAGCCCGGGGACAGGGGTGGATACGCAGTATTTT. The chain uses TRBV3-1 and TRBJ2-3; 10 nucleotides align to TRBD1. The CDR3 sequence is 14 residues long. The germline CDR1 and CDR2 sequences are LGHDT and YNNKEL (reference sequence). After removal of 4 bases from V and 6 bases from J, the junction contained 4 bases not matched to a gene.

In nucleotides, the CDR3 is TGCAGTGCTAGAGGGATTGCGGAGGGAGGGCTAAATGAGCAGTTCTTC. Translation gives CSARGIAEGGLNEQFF. This chain links TRBV20-1 with TRBJ2-1; the match to TRBD2 covers 7 bases. Per germline, CDR1 DFQATT and CDR2 SNEGSKA (reference sequence). The junction had 13 bases not matched to a gene; V was cut back by 1 base and J by 7 bases. The CDR3 has 16 residues.

V and J are TRBV21-1 and TRBJ2-7; the D segment call TRBD1 is taken from the table without a DNA check. TRBV21-1 is deemed a pseudogene. CDR3 size: 15 residues. The CDR3 is CASSYVRDRAYEQYF. CDR3 sequence (DNA): TGTGCCAGCAGCTACGTCCGGGACAGAGCCTACGAGCAGTACTTC.

The chain uses TRBV7-3 and TRBJ2-1, with TRBD2 matching 9 bases. From germline, CDR1 is SGHTA and CDR2 FQGTGA. This CDR3 has 18 residues. Germline trimming cut 1 base from V and 0 bases from J; bases unmatched to any gene: 7. In nucleotides, the CDR3 is TGTGCCAGCAGCTTAAATAGCGGGGGTCCCAACTCCTACAATGAGCAGTTCTTC. Its protein product is CASSLNSGGPNSYNEQFF.

This chain uses TRBV20-1 with TRBJ2-3; D is unresolved. Trimming stripped 2 bases from V and 0 bases from J, with 15 bases between. Germline CDR1 DFQATT, CDR2 SNEGSKA (reference sequence). The CDR3 covers 16 residues. In DNA form, the CDR3 reads TGCAGTGCTAGAACCCCCGCTGGACGTAGCACAGATACGCAGTATTTT. This encodes CSARTPAGRSTDTQYF.

The CDR3 nucleotides read TGTGCCAGCAGAAGTCCGGGGGCCGATGGGGAGCTGTTTTTT. This sequence encodes CASRSPGADGELFF. The chain combines TRBV6-6 with TRBJ2-2; D tentatively fits TRBD1 or TRBD2 (6 bases each). Trimming cost V 6 bases and J 8 bases, with 16 bases left between them. Germline loops: CDR1 MNHNY, CDR2 SVGAGI (reference sequence). The CDR3 has 14 amino acids.

V is TRBV6-4 and J is TRBJ1-6; no definite D call. Per germline, CDR1 MRHNA and CDR2 SNTAGT. CDR3 length: 13 residues. Between the trimmed V and J ends, which lost 4 bases and 9 bases, there was a span of 10 bases. DNA of the CDR3: TGTGCCAGCAGTGGCTCCTACAGTTCACCCCTCCACTTT. Translation: CASSGSYSSPLHF.

This clonotype occurred a few times. The rearrangement uses TRBV7-8 and TRBJ2-4; a possible D gene is TRBD1 (6 bases). The J call may be faulty, since TRBJ2-7 better matches the DNA end. This CDR3 has 16 amino acids. The germline gives CDR1 SGHVS, CDR2 FQNEAQ. CDR3 loop: CASSLTGQIGTYEQYF. CDR3 sequence (DNA): TGTGCCAGCAGCCTAACAGGACAGATAGGTACCTACGAGCAGTACTTC.

V is TRBV7-2 and J is TRBJ2-3, with D unclear. The CDR3 is made up of 13 amino acids. The ends were cut back, 3 bases at V and 6 bases at J, with 10 bases in the middle. Germline V gene lookup returns CDR1 SGHTA and CDR2 FQGNSA. The CDR3 region has the DNA TGTGCCAGCAGCTTTAAGGTTGGGGATACGCAGTATTTT. Amino acid sequence: CASSFKVGDTQYF. Together with reference TRBV7-2 and TRBJ2-3, the CDR3 gives the full variable domain: GAGVSQSPSNKVTEKGKDVELRCDPISGHTALYWYRQSLGQGLEFLIYFQGNSAPDKSGLPSDRFSAERTGGSVSTLTIQRTQQEDSAVYLCASSFKVGDTQYFGPGTRLTVL.

The chain carries TRBV25-1 and TRBJ1-1; D is ambiguous. Per the germline V gene, CDR1 is MGHDK and CDR2 is SYGVNS. The CDR3 covers 12 residues. V lost 10 bases and J lost 4, with 13 bases in between. The CDR3 region has the DNA TGTGCCACCGGCTGGGGAGGCACTGAAGCTTTCTTT. Its protein product is CATGWGGTEAFF.

This chain uses TRBV7-8 with TRBJ2-3, with 8 nucleotides matching TRBD2. The ends lost 6 bases at V and 1 base at J; junction bases unmatched: 12. The CDR3 spans 17 residues. Germline lookup yields CDR1 SGHVS and CDR2 FQNEAQ. CDR3 nucleotides: TGTGCCAGCAGTTCCGCCCCCACGGGGGGGCGCACAGATACGCAGTATTTT. Residues: CASSSAPTGGRTDTQYF.

The chain uses TRBV9 and TRBJ2-5, with D hard to call. Deletions cut 4 bases from V and 5 bases from J, with 18 bases between. Germline V gives CDR1 SGDLS, CDR2 YYNGEE. The CDR3 loop spans 15 amino acids. CDR3 nucleotides: TGTGCCAGCAGCTCCATCGAATCGGTAGGCGAGACCCAGTACTTC. Its translation is CASSSIESVGETQYF.

The genes are TRBV4-1 and TRBJ2-7; 7 bases fit TRBD1. Trimming took 3 bases from V and 2 from J; bases not matched to a gene: 7. The CDR3 loop spans 15 amino acids. Germline V gene sequence: CDR1 MGHRA, CDR2 YSYEKL. CDR3 coding DNA: TGCGCCAGCAGCCAGAAGGGACAGACCGCCTACGAGCAGTACTTC. Translation: CASSQKGQTAYEQYF.

This clonotype was counted many times. The chain combines TRBV12-3 or TRBV12-4 with TRBJ1-1, with unresolved D. CDR3 length equals 13 residues. The V and J ends lost 2 bases and 2 bases respectively, with 6 bases between them. The CDR3 bases are TGTGCCAGCAGTTTAAACAGAAACACTGAAGCTTTCTTT. Amino acid sequence: CASSLNRNTEAFF.

This chain links TRBV4-1 with TRBJ2-2; D not certain. With 1 base removed from V and 2 bases from J, the gap between germline ends came to 14 bases. The germline CDR1 and CDR2 sequences are MGHRA and YSYEKL. This CDR3 region has 17 residues. In nucleotides, the CDR3 is TGCGCCAGCAGCCAAGGAAATGGAAGGGAAAACACCGGGGAGCTGTTTTTT. This encodes CASSQGNGRENTGELFF.

This chain uses TRBV7-2 with TRBJ1-5; D might be TRBD1 (6 bases). This CDR3 spans 14 amino acids. Germline CDR1 SGHTA, CDR2 FQGNSA. V lost 5 bases, J lost 4 bases, and 12 bases lay in between. The DNA of the CDR3 is TGTGCCAGCAGCACCCTTACAGGGAATCAGCCCCAGCATTTT. This translates into CASSTLTGNQPQHF. Full variable domain (remainder filled in from reference TRBV7-2 and TRBJ1-5): GAGVSQSPSNKVTEKGKDVELRCDPISGHTALYWYRQSLGQGLEFLIYFQGNSAPDKSGLPSDRFSAERTGGSVSTLTIQRTQQEDSAVYLCASSTLTGNQPQHFGDGTRLSIL.

The genes are TRBV7-2 and TRBJ2-3; D possibly uses TRBD1 or TRBD2 (5 bases each). The CDR3 has 16 amino acids. Trimming took off 5 bases at V and 4 bases at J, with 19 bases between the two ends. Germline assignment: CDR1 SGHTA and CDR2 FQGNSA. For the CDR3, the DNA is TGTGCCAGCAGCCGACCCCGGGCGTCGGGGCCAGATACGCAGTATTTT. Translating gives CASSRPRASGPDTQYF.

The rearrangement uses TRBV20-1 and TRBJ2-1; possibly TRBD1 or TRBD2 for D (5 bases each). CDR1 is DFQATT and CDR2 is SNEGSKA in the germline V gene (reference sequence). The V and J ends lost 3 bases and 5 bases respectively, with 11 bases between them. This CDR3 contains 13 residues. The CDR3 spells CSARSGTNNEQFF. The CDR3 DNA sequence: TGCAGTGCTAGGTCCGGGACCAACAATGAGCAGTTCTTC.

The rearrangement links TRBV11-2 to TRBJ2-5; D call uncertain. V was trimmed by 3 bases and J by 0 bases, leaving 8 bases between them. Germline assignment: CDR1 SGHAT and CDR2 FQNNGV. The CDR3 has 14 amino acids. This chain's CDR3 is CASSFGIYQETQYF. The CDR3 DNA sequence: TGTGCCAGCAGCTTCGGTATCTACCAAGAGACCCAGTACTTC.

The chain carries TRBV4-2 and TRBJ2-5, with TRBD2 matching 7 bases. CDR1 and CDR2 (germline): LGHNA, YNFKEQ. Trimming removed 4 bases from V and 0 bases from J; junction bases left unmatched: 2. The CDR3 length is 14 residues. CDR3 DNA: TGTGCCAGCAGCCCCGCGGGGGACCAAGAGACCCAGTACTTC. Its protein product is CASSPAGDQETQYF.

The CDR3 reads CASSEQGAGGELFF. CDR3 in DNA: TGTGCCAGCAGTGAACAGGGGGCGGGCGGGGAGCTGTTTTTT. The rearrangement links TRBV2 to TRBJ2-2, with 8 nucleotides matching TRBD1. CDR1 SNHLY and CDR2 FYNNEI come from the germline V gene. The trim removed 2 bases at V and 7 bases at J, leaving 3 bases unmatched. The CDR3 runs 14 residues.